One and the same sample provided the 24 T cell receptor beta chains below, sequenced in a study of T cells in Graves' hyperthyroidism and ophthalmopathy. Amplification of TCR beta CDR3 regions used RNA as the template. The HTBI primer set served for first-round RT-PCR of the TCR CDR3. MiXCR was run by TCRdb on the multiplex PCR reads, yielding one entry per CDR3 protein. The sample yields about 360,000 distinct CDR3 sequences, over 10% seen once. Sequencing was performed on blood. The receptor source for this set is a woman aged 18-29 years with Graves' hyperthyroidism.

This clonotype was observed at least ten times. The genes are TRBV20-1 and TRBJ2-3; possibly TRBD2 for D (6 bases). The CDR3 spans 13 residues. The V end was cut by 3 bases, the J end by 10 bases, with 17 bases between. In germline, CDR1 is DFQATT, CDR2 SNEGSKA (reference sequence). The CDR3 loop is CSARASGLFAQYF. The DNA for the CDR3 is TGCAGTGCTAGGGCCAGCGGGTTGTTTGCGCAGTATTTT.

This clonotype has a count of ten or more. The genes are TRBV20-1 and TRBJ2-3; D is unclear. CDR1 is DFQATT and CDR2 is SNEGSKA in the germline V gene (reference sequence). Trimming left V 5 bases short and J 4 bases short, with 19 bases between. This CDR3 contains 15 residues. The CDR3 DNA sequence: TGCAGTGCTGGTGGGGTATCGAGCGACGCAGATACGCAGTATTTT. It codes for CSAGGVSSDADTQYF.

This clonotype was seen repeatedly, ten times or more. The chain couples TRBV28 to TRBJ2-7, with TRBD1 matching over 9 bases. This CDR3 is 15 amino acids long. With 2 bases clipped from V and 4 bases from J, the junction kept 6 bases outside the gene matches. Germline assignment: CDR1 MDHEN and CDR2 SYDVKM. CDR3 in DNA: TGTGCCAGCAGTTTACACACAGGGGGCGCATACGAGCAGTACTTC. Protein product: CASSLHTGGAYEQYF.

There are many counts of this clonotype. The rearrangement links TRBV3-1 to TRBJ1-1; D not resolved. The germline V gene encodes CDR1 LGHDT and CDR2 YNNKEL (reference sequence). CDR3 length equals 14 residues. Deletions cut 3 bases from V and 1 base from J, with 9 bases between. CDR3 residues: CASSQVTENTEAFF. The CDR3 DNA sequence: TGTGCCAGCAGCCAGGTAACAGAGAACACTGAAGCTTTCTTT. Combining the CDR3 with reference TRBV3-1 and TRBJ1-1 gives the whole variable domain DTAVSQTPKYLVTQMGNDKSIKCEQNLGHDTMYWYKQDSKKFLKIMFSYNNKELIINETVPNRFSPKSPDKAHLNLHINSLELGDSAVYFCASSQVTENTEAFFGQGTRLTVV.

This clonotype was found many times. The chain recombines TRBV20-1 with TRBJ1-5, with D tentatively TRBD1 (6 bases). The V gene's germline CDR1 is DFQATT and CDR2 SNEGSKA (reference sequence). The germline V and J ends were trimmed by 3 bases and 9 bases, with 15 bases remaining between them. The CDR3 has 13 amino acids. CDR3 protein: CSARVQTGGPQHF. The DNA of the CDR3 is TGCAGTGCTAGGGTTCAGACAGGAGGGCCCCAGCATTTT.

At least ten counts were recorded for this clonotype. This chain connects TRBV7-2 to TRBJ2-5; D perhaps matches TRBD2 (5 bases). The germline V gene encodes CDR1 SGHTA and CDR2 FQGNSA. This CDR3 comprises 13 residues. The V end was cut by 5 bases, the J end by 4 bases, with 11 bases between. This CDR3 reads CASSRSGVETQYF. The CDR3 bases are TGTGCCAGCAGCCGCAGCGGAGTAGAGACCCAGTACTTC.

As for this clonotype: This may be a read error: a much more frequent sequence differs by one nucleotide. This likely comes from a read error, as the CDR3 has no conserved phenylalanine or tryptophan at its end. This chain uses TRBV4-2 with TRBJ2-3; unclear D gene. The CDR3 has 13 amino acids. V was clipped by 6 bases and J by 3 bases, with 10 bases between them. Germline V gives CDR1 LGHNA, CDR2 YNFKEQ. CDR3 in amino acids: CASSWSETDTQYY. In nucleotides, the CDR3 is TGTGCCAGCAGTTGGTCGGAAACAGATACGCAGTATTAT.

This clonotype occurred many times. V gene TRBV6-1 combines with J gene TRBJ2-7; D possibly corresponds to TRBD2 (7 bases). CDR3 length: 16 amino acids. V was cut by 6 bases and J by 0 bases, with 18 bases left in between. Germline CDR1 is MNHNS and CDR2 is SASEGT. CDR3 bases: TGTGCCAGCAGGGGCGGGGGAGGGGGGGACTCCTACGAGCAGTACTTC. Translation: CASRGGGGGDSYEQYF.

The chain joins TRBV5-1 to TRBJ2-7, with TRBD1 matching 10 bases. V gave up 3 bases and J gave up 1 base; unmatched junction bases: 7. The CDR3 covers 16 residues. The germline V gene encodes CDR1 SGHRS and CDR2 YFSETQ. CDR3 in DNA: TGCGCCAGCAGCTCGCTCCGGGACAGGGGTTCCTACGAGCAGTACTTC. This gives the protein CASSSLRDRGSYEQYF.

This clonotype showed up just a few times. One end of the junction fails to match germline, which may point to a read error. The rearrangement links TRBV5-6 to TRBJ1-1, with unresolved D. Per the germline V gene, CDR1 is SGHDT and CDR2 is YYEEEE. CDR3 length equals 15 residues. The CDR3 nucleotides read TGTGCCAGCAGCTTGGATGGGTTAATGAACACTGGAGCTTTCTTT. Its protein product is CASSLDGLMNTGAFF.

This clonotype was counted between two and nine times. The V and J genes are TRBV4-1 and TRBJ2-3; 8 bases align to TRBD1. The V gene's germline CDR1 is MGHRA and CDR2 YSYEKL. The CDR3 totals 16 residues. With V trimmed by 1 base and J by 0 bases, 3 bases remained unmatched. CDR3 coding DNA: TGCGCCAGCAGCCAAGGACAGGGGACTAGCACAGATACGCAGTATTTT. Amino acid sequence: CASSQGQGTSTDTQYF.

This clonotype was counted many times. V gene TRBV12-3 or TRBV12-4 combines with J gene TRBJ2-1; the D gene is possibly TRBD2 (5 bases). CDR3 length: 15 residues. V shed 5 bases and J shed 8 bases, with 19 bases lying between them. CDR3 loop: CASSLGEMEGYEQFF. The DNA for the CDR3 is TGTGCCAGCAGTCTTGGGGAGATGGAAGGGTATGAGCAGTTCTTC.

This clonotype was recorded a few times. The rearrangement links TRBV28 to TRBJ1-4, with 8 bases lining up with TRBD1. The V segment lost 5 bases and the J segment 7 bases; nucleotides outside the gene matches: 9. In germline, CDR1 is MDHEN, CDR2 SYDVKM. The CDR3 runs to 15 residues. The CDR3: CASSSNRGVGEKLFF. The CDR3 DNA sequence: TGTGCCAGCAGTAGTAACAGGGGGGTTGGTGAAAAACTGTTTTTT.

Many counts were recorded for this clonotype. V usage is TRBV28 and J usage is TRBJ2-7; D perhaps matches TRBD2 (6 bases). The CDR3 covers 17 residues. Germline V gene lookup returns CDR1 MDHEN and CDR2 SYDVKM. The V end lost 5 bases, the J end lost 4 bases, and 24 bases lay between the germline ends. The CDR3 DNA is TGTGCCAGCAGTAAACGAATCGTGGGGCGGGGTCTTTACGAGCAGTACTTC. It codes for CASSKRIVGRGLYEQYF.

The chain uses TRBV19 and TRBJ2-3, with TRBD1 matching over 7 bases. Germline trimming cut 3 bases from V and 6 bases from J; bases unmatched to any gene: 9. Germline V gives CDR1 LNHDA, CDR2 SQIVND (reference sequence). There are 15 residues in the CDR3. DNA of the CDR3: TGTGCCAGTAGTATCGACAGGGAACCCACCGATACGCAGTATTTT. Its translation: CASSIDREPTDTQYF.

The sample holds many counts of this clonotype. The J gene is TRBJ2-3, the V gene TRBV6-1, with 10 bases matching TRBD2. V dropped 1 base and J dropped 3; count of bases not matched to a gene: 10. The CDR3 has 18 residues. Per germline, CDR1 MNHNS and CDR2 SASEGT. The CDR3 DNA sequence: TGTGCCAGCAGTGAAGTCACAGCGGGAGGGGGTTTAACAGATACGCAGTATTTT. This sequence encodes CASSEVTAGGGLTDTQYF.

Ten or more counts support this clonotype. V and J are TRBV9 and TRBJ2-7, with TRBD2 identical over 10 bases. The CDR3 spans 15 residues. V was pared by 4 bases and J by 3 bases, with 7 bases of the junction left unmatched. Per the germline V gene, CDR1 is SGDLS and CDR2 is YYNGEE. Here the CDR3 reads CASSSTAGGFYEQYF. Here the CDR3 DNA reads TGTGCCAGCAGCTCCACAGCGGGAGGGTTCTACGAGCAGTACTTC.

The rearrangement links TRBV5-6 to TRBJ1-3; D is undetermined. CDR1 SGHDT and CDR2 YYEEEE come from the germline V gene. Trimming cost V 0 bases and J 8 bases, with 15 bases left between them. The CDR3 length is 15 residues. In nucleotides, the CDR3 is TGTGCCAGCAGCTTGGACGTGGCAGGTGGCCACACCATATATTTT. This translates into CASSLDVAGGHTIYF. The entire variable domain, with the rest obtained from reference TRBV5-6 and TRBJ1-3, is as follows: DAGVTQSPTHLIKTRGQQVTLRCSPKSGHDTVSWYQQALGQGPQFIFQYYEEEERQRGNFPDRFSGHQFPNYSSELNVNALLLGDSALYLCASSLDVAGGHTIYFGEGSWLTVV.

CDR3 sequence: CASSIEQGTQPQHF. The CDR3 bases are TGTGCCAGTAGTATAGAGCAGGGGACTCAGCCCCAGCATTTT. This chain uses TRBV19 with TRBJ1-5; the D gene is possibly TRBD1 (6 bases). The CDR3 totals 14 residues. CDR1 and CDR2 from the germline V gene are LNHDA and SQIVND (reference sequence). Trimming left V 0 bases short and J 6 bases short, with 9 bases between.

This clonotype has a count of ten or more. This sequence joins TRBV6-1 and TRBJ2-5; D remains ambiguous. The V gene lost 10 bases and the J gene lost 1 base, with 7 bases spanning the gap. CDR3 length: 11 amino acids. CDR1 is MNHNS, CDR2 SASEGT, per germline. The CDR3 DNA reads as TGTGCCATGCGATCCCAAGAGACCCAGTACTTC. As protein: CAMRSQETQYF.

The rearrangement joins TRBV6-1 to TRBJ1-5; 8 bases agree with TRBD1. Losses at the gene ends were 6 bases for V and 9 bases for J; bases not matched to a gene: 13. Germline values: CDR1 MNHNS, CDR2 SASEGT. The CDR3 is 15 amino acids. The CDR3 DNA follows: TGTGCCAGCAGCCGGAACAGGGGGGAGAACGTGCCCCAGCATTTT. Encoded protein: CASSRNRGENVPQHF.

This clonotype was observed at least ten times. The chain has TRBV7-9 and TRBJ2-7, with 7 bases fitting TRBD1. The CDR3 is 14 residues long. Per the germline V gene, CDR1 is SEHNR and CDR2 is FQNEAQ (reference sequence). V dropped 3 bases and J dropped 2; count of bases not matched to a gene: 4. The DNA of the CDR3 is TGTGCCAGCAGCTTGGCCGGGACAGCCTACGAGCAGTACTTC. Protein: CASSLAGTAYEQYF.

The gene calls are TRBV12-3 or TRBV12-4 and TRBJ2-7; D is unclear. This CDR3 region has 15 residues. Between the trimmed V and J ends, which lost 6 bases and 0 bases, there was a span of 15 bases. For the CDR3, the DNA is TGTGCCAGCAGCTCAGTAATAGCAATCTCCTACGAGCAGTACTTC. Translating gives CASSSVIAISYEQYF.

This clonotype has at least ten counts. DNA for the CDR3: TGTGCCAGCAGTGAAGCTTTCGGGACGGAAGCTTTCTTT. Translating gives CASSEAFGTEAFF. This chain connects TRBV6-1 to TRBJ1-1; D possibly corresponds to TRBD1 (5 bases). V was pared by 0 bases and J by 8 bases, with 10 bases between. The length of the CDR3 is 13 residues. Germline V gene sequence: CDR1 MNHNS, CDR2 SASEGT.